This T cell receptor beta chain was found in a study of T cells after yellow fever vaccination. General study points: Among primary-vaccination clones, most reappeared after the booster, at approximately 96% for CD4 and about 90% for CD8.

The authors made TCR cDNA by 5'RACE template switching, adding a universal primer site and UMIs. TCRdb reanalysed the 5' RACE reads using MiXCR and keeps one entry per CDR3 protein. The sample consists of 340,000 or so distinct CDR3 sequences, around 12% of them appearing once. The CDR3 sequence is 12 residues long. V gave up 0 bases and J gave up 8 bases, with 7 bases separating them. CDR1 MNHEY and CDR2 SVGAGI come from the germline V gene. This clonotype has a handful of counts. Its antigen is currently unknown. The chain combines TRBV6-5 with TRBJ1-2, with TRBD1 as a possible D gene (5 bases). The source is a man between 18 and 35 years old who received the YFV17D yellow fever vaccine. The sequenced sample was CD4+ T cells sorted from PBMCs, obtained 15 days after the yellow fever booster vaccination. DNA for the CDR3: TGTGCCAGCAGTTACTCGGGGGGAGGCTACACCTTC. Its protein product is CASSYSGGGYTF.